This T cell receptor (beta chain) was recorded in a study of identical twins. Notes on the study in general: Abundant cord blood beta clonotypes carried fewer insertions; memory repertoires showed none.

TCRdb recomputed calls from the 5' RACE reads with MiXCR, one row per CDR3 protein. The data show 450,000 or so distinct CDR3 sequences, more than 20% seen once. After removal of 4 bases from V and 4 bases from J, the junction contained 7 bases not matched to a gene. The germline CDR1 and CDR2 sequences are MNHEY and SVGAGI. CDR3 size: 14 residues. Worth noting for this clonotype: The antigen is not known.

The data also belong to a second study, concerning T cells expressing NK-cell markers. This second report adds: In several experiments, sorting was confined to alpha-beta TCR T cells through use of an anti-gamma-delta TCR antibody. In about 6 donors, dominant CD3+CD56+NKG2C+ clones formed about 1.0-7.0% of CD8+ cells.

The receptor was derived from a woman aged 18-35 years in good health. The sequencing input was CD4+ T cells sorted from blood. The chain recombines TRBV6-5 with TRBJ2-7, with 7 nucleotides matching TRBD1. The CDR3 sequence: CASSSAGTVYEQYF. The DNA of the CDR3 is TGTGCCAGCAGTTCGGCAGGGACAGTGTACGAGCAGTACTTC.